Listed below are T cell receptor beta chains from one sample, sequenced in a study of vaccination and CD4 T cells after COVID-19. No antigens are known for them. TCRdb ran MiXCR on the PCR reads and lists one entry per CDR3 protein. The sample has more than 10,000 distinct CDR3 sequences, 65% to 80% seen once; the top ten hold around 8.6%. Sequencing was carried out using CD4+ T cells from blood, cultured in vitro. These receptor sequences come from a human donor who had recovered from COVID-19. Both conserved end residues are part of each CDR3. The D gene is left open where the match is weak. Clone size is given for some rows only: seen once, a few or many times, or a class if the clone is expanded.

J: TRBJ2-1
size: -
D: -
V: TRBV27
CDR3: CASSRRDPVSNEQFF

J: TRBJ2-3
size: -
D: TRBD2
V: TRBV6-5
CDR3: CASSYRSGGGADTQYF

J: TRBJ2-5
size: -
D: TRBD2
V: TRBV20-1
CDR3: CSARDHQLAGQETQYF

J: TRBJ1-2
size: once
D: -
V: TRBV6-2/TRBV6-3
CDR3: CASSYSAGVVGYTF

J: TRBJ1-5
size: -
D: -
V: TRBV19
CDR3: CASRYRVGGNQPQHF

J: TRBJ1-2
size: -
D: -
V: TRBV6-2/TRBV6-3
CDR3: CASSNLGRAYGYTF

J: TRBJ2-2
size: -
D: TRBD2
V: TRBV6-5
CDR3: CASSYSTSGSTGELFF

J: TRBJ1-5
size: -
D: TRBD1
V: TRBV20-1
CDR3: CSARGTGGRQPQHF

J: TRBJ1-2
size: -
D: -
V: TRBV4-2
CDR3: CASSSFDLEGSDYTF

J: TRBJ1-2
size: -
D: TRBD1
V: TRBV20-1
CDR3: CSEDGTGAALYGYTF

J: TRBJ1-5
size: large
D: -
V: TRBV7-2
CDR3: CASSLALTFTGREPQHF

J: TRBJ1-1
size: -
D: TRBD1
V: TRBV6-2/TRBV6-3
CDR3: CASSRLTGREAFF

J: TRBJ1-4
size: once
D: TRBD1
V: TRBV20-1
CDR3: CSARFRDRGEKLFF

J: TRBJ1-6
size: -
D: -
V: TRBV5-6
CDR3: CASSLGGGQINSPLHF

J: -
size: -
D: -
V: TRBV7-9
CDR3: CASSPGGSGSRYEQYF